Ten or more counts support the clone carrying this T cell receptor (beta chain). Its antigen is undetermined. A NOSPECS grade of at least 4, a Clinical Activity Score of at least 3 and duration under 3 months were recorded in ophthalmopathy patients. It was 8.5 to 10 ml of fresh peripheral blood that supplied the PBMCs. Amplified TCR beta CDR3 regions came from RNA transcripts. An initial round of RT-PCR targeting the TCR CDR3 relied on the HTBI primer set. TCRdb used MiXCR to reprocess the multiplex PCR reads, holding one entry per CDR3 protein. Of hundreds of thousands of distinct CDR3 sequences in the sample, roughly 15% are singletons; the top ten hold 34%. This sample is drawn from a study of T cells in Graves' hyperthyroidism and ophthalmopathy. The overall study: It was at initial diagnosis, before any treatment, that peripheral blood was collected.

Whole-study results and caveats: Classification by a 13 V-J model distinguished ophthalmopathy from stable hyperthyroidism.

The germline CDR1 and CDR2 sequences are MNHEY and SMNVEV (reference sequence). The CDR3 has 15 amino acids. The V and J ends lost 2 bases and 0 bases respectively, with 8 bases between them. The origin of this receptor is a woman aged 35 to 49 with Graves' ophthalmopathy. Input material: blood. V and J are TRBV27 and TRBJ2-1; no clear D. The CDR3 coding sequence is TGTGCCAGCAGTTTAGTGGGAAGCTCCTACAATGAGCAGTTCTTC. Its protein is CASSLVGSSYNEQFF.